This T cell receptor beta chain was documented in a study of T cell responses to AZD1222 COVID-19 vaccine. Study results and limitations: Among spike-specific TCRs, nearly half reportedly target unmutated variant regions. Following two doses of AZD1222, Spike-specific TCR breadth and depth rose. Repertoires were sampled only after the peak T cell response. There were mostly white British donors and more females than males, and clonal diversity was possibly underestimated.

V shed 6 bases and J 2 bases; nucleotides not matched to a gene: 4. In germline, CDR1 is MNHEY, CDR2 SVGAGI. The CDR3 sequence is 14 residues long. TCRdb's copy holds only in-frame clones and misses some; the assay was immunoSEQ multiplex PCR. The repertoire holds some 150,000 clones, roughly 89% seen once, with roughly 5% in the top ten. Concerning this clone: Its matching antigen is unknown.

The receptor's source is an adult in good health. Specimen: peripheral blood, collected on day 0 of AZD1222 vaccination. The chain has TRBV6-5 and TRBJ2-7, with 10 nucleotides matching TRBD1. CDR3 loop: CASRGDRGTYEQYF. As DNA, the CDR3 is TGTGCCAGCAGGGGGGACAGGGGAACCTACGAGCAGTACTTC.